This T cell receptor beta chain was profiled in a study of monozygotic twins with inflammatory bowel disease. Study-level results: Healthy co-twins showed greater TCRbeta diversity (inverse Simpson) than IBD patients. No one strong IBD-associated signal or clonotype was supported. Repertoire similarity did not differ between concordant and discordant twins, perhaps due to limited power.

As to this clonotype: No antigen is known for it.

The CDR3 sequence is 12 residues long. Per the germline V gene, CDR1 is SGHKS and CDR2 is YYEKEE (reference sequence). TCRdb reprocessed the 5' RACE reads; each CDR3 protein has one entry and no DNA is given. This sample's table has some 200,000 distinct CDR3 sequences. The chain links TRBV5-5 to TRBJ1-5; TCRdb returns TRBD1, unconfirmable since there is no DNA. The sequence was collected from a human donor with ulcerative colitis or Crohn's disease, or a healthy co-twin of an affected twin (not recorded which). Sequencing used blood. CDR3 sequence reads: CASSLSGKPQHF.